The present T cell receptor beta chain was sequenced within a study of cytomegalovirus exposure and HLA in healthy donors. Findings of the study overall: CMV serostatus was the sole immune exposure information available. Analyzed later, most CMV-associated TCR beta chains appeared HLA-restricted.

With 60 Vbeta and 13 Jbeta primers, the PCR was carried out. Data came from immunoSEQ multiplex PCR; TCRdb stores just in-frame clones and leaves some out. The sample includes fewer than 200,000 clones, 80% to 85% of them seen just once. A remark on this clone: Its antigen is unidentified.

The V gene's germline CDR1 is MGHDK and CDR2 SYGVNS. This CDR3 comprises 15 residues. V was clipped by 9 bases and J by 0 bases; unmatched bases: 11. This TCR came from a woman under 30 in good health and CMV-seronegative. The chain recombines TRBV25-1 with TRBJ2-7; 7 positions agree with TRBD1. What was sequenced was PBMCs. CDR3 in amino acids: CASTLGDSLSYEQYF. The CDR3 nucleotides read TGTGCCAGTACCCTGGGGGACAGCCTCTCCTACGAGCAGTACTTC.